The rows below give T cell receptor beta chains drawn from one sample of a study of shared clonotypes between healthy human individuals. The table came from immunoSEQ multiplex PCR; TCRdb's copy has only in-frame clones and leaves some out. The table records 2 million to 3 million clones, roughly nine tenths of them present only once. Sequences were obtained from naive CD4+ T cells sorted from blood. The receptors come from a man aged 18 to 30 in good health. The CDR3 runs from the conserved cysteine through the conserved F or W.

V,length,J,CDR3
TRBV29-1,13,TRBJ2-3,CSVKGVVTDTQYF
TRBV28,12,TRBJ2-3,CASSRVTDTQYF
TRBV6-5,13,TRBJ1-4,CASQGGQGEKLFF
TRBV6-5,13,TRBJ1-3,CASSRRQLDTIYF
TRBV10-3,14,TRBJ1-1,CAISPDGGFTEAFF
TRBV4-3,15,TRBJ1-2,CASSQVGSNNYGYTF
TRBV27,18,TRBJ2-7,CASSPTGGFSVLGYEQYF
TRBV7-9,14,TRBJ2-7,CASSYPAAGGEQYF
TRBV6-5,15,TRBJ2-2,CASTTPGGRTGELFF
TRBV10-3,14,TRBJ2-1,CAISESRTPNEQFF
TRBV5-1,14,TRBJ2-4,CASSYDTDKNIQYF
TRBV9,15,TRBJ2-1,CASSVGLAGYNEQFF
TRBV27,14,TRBJ1-6,CASSGGLGNSPLHF
TRBV19,15,TRBJ1-1,CASSTTGGSSTEAFF
TRBV18,14,TRBJ2-5,CASSPGTGQETQYF
TRBV6-5,11,TRBJ1-2,CASSPGYGYTF
TRBV5-4,14,TRBJ1-2,CASSSGQIGYGYTF
TRBV29-1,14,TRBJ2-6,CSVVQVSGANVLTF
TRBV18,15,TRBJ2-7,CASSPGTSGSYEQYF
TRBV30,13,TRBJ2-5,CAWSLTRKETQYF
TRBV5-1,15,TRBJ2-7,CASSFTSGPTYEQYF
TRBV5-1,14,TRBJ2-3,CASTLDIPTDTQYF
TRBV6-1,14,TRBJ1-4,CASRNGQGAEKLFF
TRBV7-7,17,TRBJ2-5,CASSSGLAGGLRETQYF
TRBV6-5,14,TRBJ2-7,CASSRGHSSYEQYF
TRBV19,13,TRBJ2-5,CASSIHTQETQYF
TRBV5-1,14,TRBJ2-1,CASSLALGNDEQFF
TRBV2,14,TRBJ1-5,CASSTGANYQPQHF
TRBV7-9,12,TRBJ2-7,CASSIQGYEQYF
TRBV7-2,15,TRBJ1-2,CASSLEGQGNYGYTF
TRBV11-2,14,TRBJ1-4,CASSFRGVDEKLFF
TRBV6-1,14,TRBJ1-3,CATKGDSSGNTIYF
TRBV5-1,14,TRBJ2-1,CASSLGRAEGEQFF
TRBV5-6,14,TRBJ1-6,CASSRGEGRSPLHF
TRBV2,14,TRBJ1-4,CASSVEATNEKLFF
TRBV19,14,TRBJ2-7,CASSQAGGTYEQYF
TRBV6-6,12,TRBJ2-7,CASSTGPYEQYF
TRBV18,13,TRBJ1-2,CASSPLAGDGYTF
TRBV19,16,TRBJ1-5,CASSKGQGLSNQPQHF
TRBV19,14,TRBJ2-7,CASSMEQLPYEQYF
TRBV6-5,11,TRBJ2-5,CASSEGVTQYF
TRBV27,15,TRBJ2-3,CASSLGGAGADTQYF
TRBV5-4,14,TRBJ2-7,CASSPAGGAYEQYF
TRBV12-5,13,TRBJ2-3,CASGLVGTDTQYF
TRBV6-5,14,TRBJ1-1,CASSHRQGYTEAFF
TRBV5-1,15,TRBJ2-1,CASSLESGLGHEQFF
TRBV6-1,13,TRBJ2-5,CASTSPLGETQYF
TRBV11-2,15,TRBJ1-6,CASSLELSTNSPLHF
TRBV7-2,17,TRBJ2-3,CASSLVQRLAGTDTQYF
TRBV2,15,TRBJ2-2,CASKLDGANTGELFF
TRBV5-1,15,TRBJ2-7,CASSLEYPSSYEQYF
TRBV5-1,15,TRBJ2-3,CASSLRYSVTDTQYF
TRBV6-5,14,TRBJ2-3,CASSYTRTTGTQYF
TRBV7-2,15,TRBJ2-7,CASSLAGLGYYEQYF
TRBV19,16,TRBJ1-2,CASSIRDSGLHYGYTF